Shown below are 22 T cell receptor beta chains from a single sample sequenced in a study of blood T cell repertoires in COVID-19. The assay was immunoSEQ multiplex PCR, and TCRdb's table has in-frame clones only and misses some. The sample gives 110,000 to 150,000 clones, over 80% of which show up once; around 1.7% is in the top ten. Sample: peripheral blood. Receptor source: a woman aged 50 to 60 with acute or convalescent COVID-19.

The sample holds a few counts of this clone. In DNA form, the CDR3 reads TGCGCCAGCAGCGCCCAGGGACTAGCGGGGCACAATGAGCAGTTCTTC. This sequence encodes CASSAQGLAGHNEQFF. This chain connects TRBV5-1 to TRBJ2-1, with TRBD2 matching 13 bases. The ends lost 4 bases at V and 5 bases at J; junction bases unmatched: 6. In germline, CDR1 is SGHRS, CDR2 YFSETQ. The length of the CDR3 is 16 residues.

This rearrangement joins TRBV7-8 to TRBJ1-1, with 7 bases matching TRBD1. The trim removed 4 bases at V and 2 bases at J, leaving 7 bases unmatched. Looked up from germline, CDR1 is SGHVS and CDR2 is FQNEAQ. CDR3 length: 15 residues. DNA for the CDR3: TGTGCCAGCAGCTCCCCCCAGGGGGATAACACTGAAGCTTTCTTT. It translates to CASSSPQGDNTEAFF.

The count of this clone is one. V gene TRBV2 combines with J gene TRBJ2-1, with D tentatively TRBD1 (6 bases). The CDR3 runs 16 residues. Trimming stripped 5 bases from V and 7 bases from J, with 21 bases between. Germline CDR1 reads SNHLY; CDR2 reads FYNNEI. Here the CDR3 reads CASSLRTTGLLNEQFF. Written as DNA, the CDR3 is TGTGCCAGCAGTCTGAGGACGACAGGTCTATTAAATGAGCAGTTCTTC.

The rearrangement joins TRBV2 to TRBJ2-2; maybe TRBD2 (6 bases). V was clipped by 7 bases and J by 3 bases, with 12 bases between them. CDR3 length equals 14 residues. The germline V gene encodes CDR1 SNHLY and CDR2 FYNNEI. The CDR3 coding sequence is TGTGCCAGCACATTGGGGGGTGACACCGGGGAGCTGTTTTTT. Translation gives CASTLGGDTGELFF.

The rearrangement joins TRBV27 to TRBJ2-7, with D tentatively TRBD1 (5 bases). Trimming pared 0 bases from V and 3 bases from J, leaving 15 bases between. The CDR3 has 16 residues. Germline V lookup: CDR1 MNHEY, CDR2 SMNVEV (reference sequence). The CDR3, as DNA: TGTGCCAGCAGTTTATCTACCAGGGCAGGGTTCTACGAGCAGTACTTC. Translating it yields CASSLSTRAGFYEQYF.

The CDR3 DNA follows: TGTGCCAGCAGCCAAGTATGGGACAGGGTATACGAGCAGTACTTC. Encoded protein: CASSQVWDRVYEQYF. V usage is TRBV4-2 and J usage is TRBJ2-7, with 9 bases aligning to TRBD1. Germline-derived CDR1 and CDR2 are LGHNA and YNFKEQ. With 1 base clipped from V and 4 bases from J, the junction kept 5 bases outside the gene matches. This CDR3 contains 15 residues.

CDR3 region: CASSSGLGETQYF. In DNA, the CDR3 is TGTGCCAGCAGTTCAGGGTTGGGGGAGACCCAGTACTTC. The chain is built from TRBV11-3 and TRBJ2-5; the D gene is possibly TRBD1 (5 bases). The ends were cut back, 6 bases at V and 5 bases at J, with 13 bases in the middle. Per the germline V gene, CDR1 is SGHNT and CDR2 is YENEEA. This CDR3 has 13 amino acids.

This clone is a singleton in its sample. The V call is TRBV29-1, the J call TRBJ2-7; unclear D gene. The CDR3 spans 13 residues. Trimming pared 6 bases from V and 1 base from J, leaving 13 bases between. The V gene's germline CDR1 is SQVTM and CDR2 ANQGSEA. Here the CDR3 reads CSVAGTDSYEQYF. DNA of the CDR3: TGCAGCGTCGCCGGAACAGATTCCTACGAGCAGTACTTC.

The chain employs TRBV21-1 and TRBJ2-7; the D call TRBD1 from the table was never checked on the DNA. TRBV21-1 has pseudogene status. The CDR3 length is 15 residues. CDR3 nucleotides: TGTGCCAGCAGCAAAGCGGAAACAGGGCACTACGAGCAGTACTTC. As protein: CASSKAETGHYEQYF.

V is TRBV29-1 and J is TRBJ1-3; D may be TRBD1 (6 bases). Germline V gives CDR1 SQVTM, CDR2 ANQGSEA. Trimming removed 6 bases at V and 0 bases at J, with 12 bases between. The CDR3 sequence is 14 residues long. In nucleotides, the CDR3 is TGCAGCGTCGGACAGATGAACTCTGGAAACACCATATATTTT. Translated, it gives CSVGQMNSGNTIYF.

This chain links TRBV9 with TRBJ2-1, with a weak D call TRBD1 (5 bases). Trimming stripped 4 bases from V and 7 bases from J, with 12 bases between. The CDR3 extends over 13 amino acids. Germline values: CDR1 SGDLS, CDR2 YYNGEE. CDR3 DNA: TGTGCCAGCAGCCGACAAGGGGTGAATGAGCAGTTCTTC. Residues: CASSRQGVNEQFF. The variable domain in full, completed from reference TRBV9 and TRBJ2-1, reads DSGVTQTPKHLITATGQRVTLRCSPRSGDLSVYWYQQSLDQGLQFLIQYYNGEERAKGNILERFSAQQFPDLHSELNLSSLELGDSALYFCASSRQGVNEQFFGPGTRLTVL.

The chain couples TRBV6-4 to TRBJ2-2; D not resolved. Trimming removed 2 bases from V and 5 bases from J, with 9 bases in between. The CDR3 has 14 amino acids. Per the germline V gene, CDR1 is MRHNA and CDR2 is SNTAGT. The CDR3 DNA follows: TGTGCCAGCAGTGACGGCGGATCTACCGGGGAGCTGTTTTTT. This translates into CASSDGGSTGELFF.

This chain links TRBV7-3 with TRBJ2-3; 8 nucleotides align to TRBD1. Germline CDR1 SGHTA, CDR2 FQGTGA. V shed 6 bases and J 5 bases; nucleotides not matched to a gene: 4. This CDR3 is built from 13 residues. For the CDR3, the DNA is TGTGCCAGCAGACCACAGGGGGAAGATACGCAGTATTTT. Translated, it gives CASRPQGEDTQYF.

This rearrangement joins TRBV18 to TRBJ1-1; 9 bases are a match to TRBD1. Germline CDR1 reads KGHSH; CDR2 reads LQKENI. The CDR3 is made up of 14 amino acids. Trimming cost V 4 bases and J 6 bases; bases outside gene matches: 6. Written as DNA, the CDR3 is TGTGCCAGCTCACAGTGGACAGGGGACTCTGAAGCTTTCTTT. Amino acids: CASSQWTGDSEAFF.

The V and J genes are TRBV3-1 (or the pseudogene TRBV3-2) and TRBJ1-6, with D tentatively TRBD1 (5 bases). Germline values: CDR1 LGHDT, CDR2 YNNKEL (reference sequence). This CDR3 is 13 amino acids long. V was trimmed by 2 bases and J by 7 bases, leaving 6 bases between them. The CDR3 loop reads CASSQPGNSPLHF. CDR3 nucleotides: TGTGCCAGCAGCCAACCAGGGAATTCACCCCTCCACTTT.

This clone was seen more than once but under ten times. V usage is TRBV27 and J usage is TRBJ1-2, with D maybe TRBD1 (5 bases). V gave up 5 bases and J gave up 7 bases, with 29 bases separating them. Germline V lookup: CDR1 MNHEY, CDR2 SMNVEV (reference sequence). This CDR3 is 18 amino acids long. The CDR3 nucleotides read TGTGCCAGCAGTGGGAGGGATATGGGTTTCCCCGGGGGGACTGGCTACACCTTC. It specifies CASSGRDMGFPGGTGYTF.

This rearrangement joins TRBV3-1 (or the pseudogene TRBV3-2) to TRBJ1-6, with TRBD1 identical over 9 bases. This CDR3 is 13 amino acids long. CDR1 is LGHDT, CDR2 YNNKEL, per germline (reference sequence). The trim removed 6 bases at V and 10 bases at J, leaving 4 bases unmatched. The CDR3 DNA follows: TGTGCCAGCAGACGGGGACAGGGATCACCCCTCCACTTT. This sequence encodes CASRRGQGSPLHF.

This clone was observed a handful of times. The V call is TRBV18, the J call TRBJ2-1, with 7 bases aligning to TRBD2. After removal of 4 bases from V and 6 bases from J, the junction contained 9 bases not matched to a gene. Germline values: CDR1 KGHSH, CDR2 LQKENI. This CDR3 comprises 15 residues. The CDR3 here is CASSLPGLPSNEQFF. The CDR3 nucleotides read TGTGCCAGCTCACTTCCGGGACTACCCTCCAATGAGCAGTTCTTC.

This clone was seen just once. This CDR3 is CAISTQTSGRYNEQFF. The CDR3 bases are TGTGCCATCAGTACCCAAACGAGCGGGAGGTACAATGAGCAGTTCTTC. The rearrangement links TRBV10-3 to TRBJ2-1, with 9 bases matching TRBD2. The trim removed 5 bases at V and 4 bases at J, leaving 9 bases unmatched. Germline lookup yields CDR1 ENHRY and CDR2 SYGVKD. There are 16 residues in the CDR3.

The rearrangement links TRBV18 to TRBJ1-6; 7 bases agree with TRBD1. Unmatched junction bases numbered 4, after V lost 1 base and J lost 7 bases. The CDR3 totals 15 residues. In germline, CDR1 is KGHSH, CDR2 LQKENI. CDR3 sequence: CASSPRDSLNSPLHF. CDR3 sequence (DNA): TGTGCCAGCTCACCACGGGACAGTTTAAATTCACCCCTCCACTTT. The variable domain in full, completed from reference TRBV18 and TRBJ1-6, reads NAGVMQNPRHLVRRRGQEARLRCSPMKGHSHVYWYRQLPEEGLKFMVYLQKENIIDESGMPKERFSAEFPKEGPSILRIQQVVRGDSAAYFCASSPRDSLNSPLHFGNGTRLTVT.

V usage is TRBV19 and J usage is TRBJ1-3, with 7 positions matching TRBD1. In germline, CDR1 is LNHDA, CDR2 SQIVND (reference sequence). CDR3 size: 16 residues. The junction had 6 bases not matched to a gene; V was cut back by 4 bases and J by 0 bases. The CDR3 here is CASSRGQPDSGNTIYF. The CDR3 DNA reads TGTGCCAGTAGTAGGGGACAGCCAGACTCTGGAAACACCATATATTTT.

The CDR3 nucleotides are TGTGCCAGCAACACCGGGGAACTGTTTTTT. It specifies CASNTGELFF. The chain carries TRBV21-1 and TRBJ2-2; TRBD2, the D gene given by the table, was not confirmed from the DNA. TRBV21-1 is a pseudogene locus. The CDR3 is 10 amino acids.